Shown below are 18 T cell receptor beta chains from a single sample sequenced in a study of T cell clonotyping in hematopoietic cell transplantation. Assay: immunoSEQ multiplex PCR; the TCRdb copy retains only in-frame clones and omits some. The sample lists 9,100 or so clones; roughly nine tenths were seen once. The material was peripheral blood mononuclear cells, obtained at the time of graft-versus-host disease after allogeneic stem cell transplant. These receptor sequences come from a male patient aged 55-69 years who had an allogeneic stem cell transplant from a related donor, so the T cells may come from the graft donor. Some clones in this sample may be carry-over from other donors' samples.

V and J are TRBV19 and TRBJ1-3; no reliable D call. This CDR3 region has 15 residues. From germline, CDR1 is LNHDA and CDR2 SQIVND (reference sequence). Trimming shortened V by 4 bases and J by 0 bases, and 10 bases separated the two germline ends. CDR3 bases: TGTGCCAGTAGTACAGGTCGGCCCTCTGGAAACACCATATATTTT. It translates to CASSTGRPSGNTIYF. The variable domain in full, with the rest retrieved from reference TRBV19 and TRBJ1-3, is DGGITQSPKYLFRKEGQNVTLSCEQNLNHDAMYWYRQDPGQGLRLIYYSQIVNDFQKGDIAEGYSVSREKKESFPLTVTSAQKNPTAFYLCASSTGRPSGNTIYFGEGSWLTVV.

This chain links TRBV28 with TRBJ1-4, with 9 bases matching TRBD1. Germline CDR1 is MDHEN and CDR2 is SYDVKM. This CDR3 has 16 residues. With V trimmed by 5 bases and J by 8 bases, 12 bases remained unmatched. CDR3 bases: TGTGCCAGCAGTCCGCCCCGTTGGACAGGGGACGAAAAACTGTTTTTT. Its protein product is CASSPPRWTGDEKLFF. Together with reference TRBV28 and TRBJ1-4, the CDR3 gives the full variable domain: DVKVTQSSRYLVKRTGEKVFLECVQDMDHENMFWYRQDPGLGLRLIYFSYDVKMKEKGDIPEGYSVSREKKERFSLILESASTNQTSMYLCASSPPRWTGDEKLFFGSGTQLSVL.

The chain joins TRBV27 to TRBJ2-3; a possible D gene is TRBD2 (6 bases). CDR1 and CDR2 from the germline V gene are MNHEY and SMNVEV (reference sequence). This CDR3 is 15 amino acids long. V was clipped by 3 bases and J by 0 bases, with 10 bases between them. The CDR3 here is CASSFNGGSTDTQYF. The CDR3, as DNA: TGTGCCAGCAGTTTTAATGGGGGGAGCACAGATACGCAGTATTTT.

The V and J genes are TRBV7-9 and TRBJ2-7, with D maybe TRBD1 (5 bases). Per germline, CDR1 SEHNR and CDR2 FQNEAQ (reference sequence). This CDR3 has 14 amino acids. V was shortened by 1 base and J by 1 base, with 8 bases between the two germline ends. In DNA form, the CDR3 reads TGTGCCAGCAGCTTAGGGGGCCCGTCCTACGAGCAGTACTTC. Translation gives CASSLGGPSYEQYF.

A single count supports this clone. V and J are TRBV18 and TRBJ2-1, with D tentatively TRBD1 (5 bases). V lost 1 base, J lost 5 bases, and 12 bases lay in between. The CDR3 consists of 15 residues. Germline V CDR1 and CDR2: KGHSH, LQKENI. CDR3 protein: CASSPLGKGNNEQFF. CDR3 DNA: TGTGCCAGCTCACCACTGGGTAAGGGGAACAATGAGCAGTTCTTC.

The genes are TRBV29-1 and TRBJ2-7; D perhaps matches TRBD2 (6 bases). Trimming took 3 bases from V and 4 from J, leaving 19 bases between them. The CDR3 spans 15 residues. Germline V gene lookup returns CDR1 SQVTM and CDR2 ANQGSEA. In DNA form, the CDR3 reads TGCAGCGTTGAGCGGGACCTAGGGAGGTGGTACGAGCAGTACTTC. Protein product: CSVERDLGRWYEQYF.

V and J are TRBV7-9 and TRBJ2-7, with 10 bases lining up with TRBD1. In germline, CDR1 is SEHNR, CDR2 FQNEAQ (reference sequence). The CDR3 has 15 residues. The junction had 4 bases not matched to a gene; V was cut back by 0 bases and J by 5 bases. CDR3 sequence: CASSLAGTGDHEQYF. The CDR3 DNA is TGTGCCAGCAGCTTAGCCGGGACAGGGGACCACGAGCAGTACTTC.

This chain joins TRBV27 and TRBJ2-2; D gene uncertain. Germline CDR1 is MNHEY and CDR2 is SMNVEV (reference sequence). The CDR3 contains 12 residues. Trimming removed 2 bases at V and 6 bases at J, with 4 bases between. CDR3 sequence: CASSLTAGELFF. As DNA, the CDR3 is TGTGCCAGCAGTTTAACAGCCGGGGAGCTGTTTTTT.

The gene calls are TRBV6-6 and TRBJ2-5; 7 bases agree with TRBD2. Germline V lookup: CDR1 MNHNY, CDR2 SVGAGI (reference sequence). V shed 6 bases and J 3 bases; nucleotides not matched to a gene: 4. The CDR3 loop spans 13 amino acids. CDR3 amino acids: CASRNGGKETQYF. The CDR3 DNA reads TGTGCCAGCAGGAACGGGGGGAAAGAGACCCAGTACTTC.

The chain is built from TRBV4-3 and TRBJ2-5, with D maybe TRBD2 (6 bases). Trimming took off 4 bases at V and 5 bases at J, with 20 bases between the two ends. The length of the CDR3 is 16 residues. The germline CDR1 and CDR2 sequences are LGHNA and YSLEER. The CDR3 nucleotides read TGCGCCAGCAGCCCGGAGTCGGCCGGGGGAACGGAGACCCAGTACTTC. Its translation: CASSPESAGGTETQYF.

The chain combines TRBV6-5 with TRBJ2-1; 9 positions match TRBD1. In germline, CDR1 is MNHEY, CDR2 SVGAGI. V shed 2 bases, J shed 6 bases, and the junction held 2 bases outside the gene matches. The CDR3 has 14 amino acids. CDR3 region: CASSYIQGANEQFF. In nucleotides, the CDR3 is TGTGCCAGCAGTTACATACAGGGGGCCAATGAGCAGTTCTTC.

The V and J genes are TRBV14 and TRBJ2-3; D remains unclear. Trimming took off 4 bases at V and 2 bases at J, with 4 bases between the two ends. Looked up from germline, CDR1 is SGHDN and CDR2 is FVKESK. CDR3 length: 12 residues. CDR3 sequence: CASSPTTDTQYF. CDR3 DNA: TGTGCCAGCAGCCCGACCACAGATACGCAGTATTTT.

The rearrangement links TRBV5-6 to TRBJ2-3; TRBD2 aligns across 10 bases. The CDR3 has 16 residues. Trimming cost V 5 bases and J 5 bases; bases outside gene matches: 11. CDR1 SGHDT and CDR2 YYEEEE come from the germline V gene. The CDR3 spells CASSRVGLAGEDTQYF. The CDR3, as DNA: TGTGCCAGCAGTCGTGTCGGCCTAGCGGGAGAAGATACGCAGTATTTT. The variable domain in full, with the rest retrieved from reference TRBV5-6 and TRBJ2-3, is DAGVTQSPTHLIKTRGQQVTLRCSPKSGHDTVSWYQQALGQGPQFIFQYYEEEERQRGNFPDRFSGHQFPNYSSELNVNALLLGDSALYLCASSRVGLAGEDTQYFGPGTRLTVL.

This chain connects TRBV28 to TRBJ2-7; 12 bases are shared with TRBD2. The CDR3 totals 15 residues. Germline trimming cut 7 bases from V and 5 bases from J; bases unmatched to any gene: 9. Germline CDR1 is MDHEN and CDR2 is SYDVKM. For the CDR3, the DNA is TGTGCCAGCATTCCTCTAGCGGGGGGGCCCAACGAGCAGTACTTC. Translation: CASIPLAGGPNEQYF.

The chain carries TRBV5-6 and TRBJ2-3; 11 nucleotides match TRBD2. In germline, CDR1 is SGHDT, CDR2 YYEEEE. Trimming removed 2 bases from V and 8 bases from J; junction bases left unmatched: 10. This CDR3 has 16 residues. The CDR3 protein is CASSLGEVAGGRTQYF. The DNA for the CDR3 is TGTGCCAGCAGCTTAGGAGAGGTAGCGGGGGGGCGTACGCAGTATTTT. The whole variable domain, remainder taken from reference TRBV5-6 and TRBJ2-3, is DAGVTQSPTHLIKTRGQQVTLRCSPKSGHDTVSWYQQALGQGPQFIFQYYEEEERQRGNFPDRFSGHQFPNYSSELNVNALLLGDSALYLCASSLGEVAGGRTQYFGPGTRLTVL.

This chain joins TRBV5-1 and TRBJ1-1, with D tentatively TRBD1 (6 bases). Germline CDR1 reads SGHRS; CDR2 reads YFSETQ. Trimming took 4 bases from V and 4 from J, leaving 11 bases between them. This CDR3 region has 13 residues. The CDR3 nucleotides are TGCGCCAGCAGCGGAGGGACAACCACTGAAGCTTTCTTT. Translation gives CASSGGTTTEAFF.

CDR3 DNA sequence: TGTGCCTGGAGTGCCCGCAGCGGGGGGGCCAATGAGCAGTTCTTC. Encoded protein: CAWSARSGGANEQFF. V gene TRBV30 combines with J gene TRBJ2-1, with 10 nucleotides matching TRBD2. The germline CDR1 and CDR2 sequences are GTSNPN and SVGIG (reference sequence). The V segment lost 1 base and the J segment 6 bases; nucleotides outside the gene matches: 6. The CDR3 covers 15 residues.

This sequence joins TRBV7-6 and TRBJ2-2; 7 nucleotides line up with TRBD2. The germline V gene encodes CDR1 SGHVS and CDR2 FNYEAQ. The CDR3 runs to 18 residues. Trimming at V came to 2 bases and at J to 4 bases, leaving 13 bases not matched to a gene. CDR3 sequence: CASSLYSPPGGSTGELFF. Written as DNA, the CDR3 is TGTGCCAGCAGCTTATACTCCCCCCCCGGGGGGAGCACCGGGGAGCTGTTTTTT.